One sample yielded the 19 T cell receptor beta chains listed below, sequenced in a study of radiation and T cells in renal cell carcinoma. Time point meaning: blood 2 weeks post-SBRT. The treatment: 15 Gy SBRT to primary tumor, nephrectomy 4 weeks later. The table came from immunoSEQ multiplex PCR; TCRdb's copy has only in-frame clones and leaves some out. In the table there are around 130,000 clones, 81% of which are singletons. The sample in question was blood, obtained from a patient whose treatment included radiotherapy and nephrectomy. The receptors stem from a woman between 55 and 75 years old with renal cell carcinoma.

The CDR3 sequence: CASSPIGQGSTEAFF. The CDR3 region has the DNA TGTGCCAGCAGCCCTATAGGACAGGGGAGCACTGAAGCTTTCTTT. The chain couples TRBV7-8 to TRBJ1-1; 9 bases line up with TRBD1. With V trimmed by 5 bases and J by 4 bases, 8 bases remained unmatched. The CDR3 contains 15 residues. Germline lookup yields CDR1 SGHVS and CDR2 FQNEAQ.

This clone has only a few counts. The chain combines TRBV4-1 with TRBJ1-2; D remains ambiguous. V lost 0 bases to trimming and J lost 4 bases, with 3 bases between them. CDR1 is MGHRA and CDR2 is YSYEKL in the germline V gene. The CDR3 length is 12 residues. CDR3 sequence (DNA): TGCGCCAGCAGCCAAGAAGGCTATGGCTACACCTTC. It specifies CASSQEGYGYTF.

The genes are TRBV30 and TRBJ1-5, with a tentative D call TRBD1 (5 bases). Trimming left V 1 base short and J 0 bases short, with 10 bases between. Germline values: CDR1 GTSNPN, CDR2 SVGIG (reference sequence). This CDR3 region has 15 residues. The CDR3 region is CAWSAGDFSNQPQHF. The CDR3 nucleotides read TGTGCCTGGAGTGCCGGGGACTTTAGCAATCAGCCCCAGCATTTT.

This chain connects TRBV7-9 to TRBJ2-3; tentatively, D is TRBD2 (6 bases). Germline CDR1 and CDR2: SEHNR and FQNEAQ (reference sequence). The germline V and J ends were trimmed by 7 bases and 0 bases, with 11 bases remaining between them. The CDR3 runs to 14 residues. DNA for the CDR3: TGTGCCAGCAACGAACTAGCCAGCACAGATACGCAGTATTTT. This translates into CASNELASTDTQYF.

The chain carries TRBV7-2 and TRBJ1-5; D is uncertain. CDR1 and CDR2 from the germline V gene are SGHTA and FQGNSA. The CDR3 is 16 residues long. V lost 1 base and J lost 2, with 12 bases in between. The CDR3 nucleotides read TGTGCCAGCAGCTTAGGAGGGAGTAGTCGCAATCAGCCCCAGCATTTT. Protein product: CASSLGGSSRNQPQHF.

The chain employs TRBV4-3 and TRBJ2-7; either TRBD1 or TRBD2 may supply D (5 bases each). V dropped 2 bases and J dropped 13 bases, with 24 bases sitting between them. Per the germline V gene, CDR1 is LGHNA and CDR2 is YSLEER. CDR3 length: 15 residues. The chain's CDR3 is CASSQNFPNWDAIYF. The CDR3, as DNA: TGCGCCAGCAGCCAAAATTTCCCCAATTGGGACGCAATCTACTTC.

Ten or more counts support this clone. CDR3 loop: CASSQDSRGDEQFF. As DNA, the CDR3 is TGTGCCAGCAGCCAAGATTCCAGGGGAGATGAGCAGTTCTTC. This rearrangement joins TRBV4-2 to TRBJ2-1, with a tentative D call TRBD1 (6 bases). Germline V lookup: CDR1 LGHNA, CDR2 YNFKEQ. With 0 bases removed from V and 8 bases from J, the gap between germline ends came to 11 bases. This CDR3 has 14 residues.

This chain connects TRBV7-9 to TRBJ2-1; D not certain. V was pared by 0 bases and J by 3 bases, with 6 bases between. Germline-derived CDR1 and CDR2 are SEHNR and FQNEAQ (reference sequence). The CDR3 runs to 14 residues. This CDR3 is CASSLAAYYNEQFF. CDR3 DNA sequence: TGTGCCAGCAGCTTAGCAGCATACTACAATGAGCAGTTCTTC. Looking up the rest from reference TRBV7-9 and TRBJ2-1 gives the full variable domain: DTGVSQNPRHKITKRGQNVTFRCDPISEHNRLYWYRQTLGQGPEFLTYFQNEAQLEKSRLLSDRFSAERPKGSFSTLEIQRTEQGDSAMYLCASSLAAYYNEQFFGPGTRLTVL.

The J gene is TRBJ2-7, the V gene TRBV5-1; D unclear. The CDR3 runs to 13 residues. The V gene's germline CDR1 is SGHRS and CDR2 YFSETQ. With 4 bases removed from V and 3 bases from J, the gap between germline ends came to 11 bases. CDR3 amino acids: CASSPGRGYEQYF. The CDR3 nucleotides read TGCGCCAGCAGCCCAGGACGAGGCTACGAGCAGTACTTC.

This clone appeared once. This chain uses TRBV5-1 with TRBJ2-2; D gene ambiguous. V lost 1 base to trimming and J lost 3 bases, with 7 bases between them. This CDR3 region has 14 residues. Germline CDR1 SGHRS, CDR2 YFSETQ. The DNA for the CDR3 is TGCGCCAGCAGCTTGAACAGTCACACCGGGGAGCTGTTTTTT. Amino acid sequence: CASSLNSHTGELFF.

The chain has TRBV5-1 and TRBJ2-1; D might be TRBD2 (5 bases). Between the trimmed V and J ends, which lost 0 bases and 9 bases, there was a span of 22 bases. This CDR3 contains 17 residues. CDR1 is SGHRS, CDR2 YFSETQ, per germline. The CDR3 here is CASSLAGSTPDSPEQFF. The DNA of the CDR3 is TGCGCCAGCAGCTTGGCGGGGTCGACTCCGGATTCTCCTGAGCAGTTCTTC.

The sample holds a few counts of this clone. The chain has TRBV5-1 and TRBJ1-1; the D gene is possibly TRBD1 (6 bases). The ends were cut back, 4 bases at V and 3 bases at J, with 13 bases in the middle. Germline V CDR1 and CDR2: SGHRS, YFSETQ. The CDR3 runs to 14 residues. CDR3 nucleotide sequence: TGCGCCAGCAGCCAGACAGGTAAGGACACTGAAGCTTTCTTT. Protein: CASSQTGKDTEAFF. Combining the CDR3 with reference TRBV5-1 and TRBJ1-1 gives the whole variable domain KAGVTQTPRYLIKTRGQQVTLSCSPISGHRSVSWYQQTPGQGLQFLFEYFSETQRNKGNFPGRFSGRQFSNSRSEMNVSTLELGDSALYLCASSQTGKDTEAFFGQGTRLTVV.

This chain connects TRBV5-1 to TRBJ2-5; 9 bases are a match to TRBD2. With 5 bases clipped from V and 3 bases from J, the junction kept 5 bases outside the gene matches. Germline lookup yields CDR1 SGHRS and CDR2 YFSETQ. The CDR3 extends over 14 amino acids. CDR3 nucleotide sequence: TGCGCCAGCAGTTCCGTAGCGGGAGAAGAGACCCAGTACTTC. Translation gives CASSSVAGEETQYF.

The chain uses TRBV6-5 and TRBJ2-2; D gene ambiguous. The ends were cut back, 1 base at V and 3 bases at J, with 12 bases in the middle. The length of the CDR3 is 16 residues. Germline V gives CDR1 MNHEY, CDR2 SVGAGI. The CDR3 reads CASSYFAAADTGELFF. The CDR3 bases are TGTGCCAGCAGTTACTTTGCGGCGGCGGACACCGGGGAGCTGTTTTTT.

The rearrangement uses TRBV11-2 and TRBJ1-3, with D uncertain. CDR1 is SGHAT, CDR2 FQNNGV, per germline. This CDR3 has 15 amino acids. V shed 5 bases and J shed 2 bases, with 13 bases lying between them. Here the CDR3 reads CASSHPPDAGNTIYF. The CDR3 coding sequence is TGTGCCAGCAGCCATCCCCCGGATGCTGGAAACACCATATATTTT.

The chain has TRBV29-1 and TRBJ2-1; 7 bases align to TRBD2. J gave up 8 bases and V 6 bases, and 16 bases lay outside the gene matches. This CDR3 has 15 residues. Germline values: CDR1 SQVTM, CDR2 ANQGSEA. In DNA, the CDR3 is TGCAGCGTCACCCTCGGGACTACACGGGGGGATGAGCAGTTCTTC. Translated: CSVTLGTTRGDEQFF.

This clone occurred once. The junction departs from germline at one end; a sequencing error may be responsible. The gene calls are TRBV6-1 and TRBJ2-7; 7 positions match TRBD1. CDR3 size: 14 residues. Germline V gene data show CDR1 as MNHNS and CDR2 as SASEGT. CDR3 residues: CASRMVGGSHEQYF. The CDR3 DNA is TGTGCCAGCAGGATGGTAGGGGGCTCCCACGAGCAGTACTTC.

The genes are TRBV19 and TRBJ2-3; maybe TRBD2 (5 bases). V dropped 8 bases and J dropped 3 bases, with 15 bases sitting between them. The CDR3 loop spans 14 amino acids. Per the germline V gene, CDR1 is LNHDA and CDR2 is SQIVND (reference sequence). The CDR3 sequence: CASSRVLGTDTQYF. Here the CDR3 DNA reads TGTGCCAGTTCGAGGGTGCTGGGTACAGATACGCAGTATTTT.

The gene calls are TRBV7-9 and TRBJ2-7; D may correspond to TRBD1 or TRBD2 (6 bases each). The CDR3 contains 16 residues. The V and J ends lost 2 bases and 3 bases respectively, with 17 bases between them. Germline values: CDR1 SEHNR, CDR2 FQNEAQ (reference sequence). The CDR3 loop is CASSLPGAVLGYEQYF. CDR3 coding DNA: TGTGCCAGCAGCTTACCGGGGGCCGTCCTGGGCTACGAGCAGTACTTC.